This T cell receptor (beta chain) was found in a study of blood T cells in healthy people across ages. This CDR3 contains 15 residues. The ends lost 6 bases at V and 5 bases at J; junction bases unmatched: 9. Study-wide points: Unsorted PBMC input precluded a conclusive naive versus antigen-experienced comparison.

On this clonotype: Its specificity is unknown.

Then a second PCR, running roughly 7 to 11 cycles, was carried out with a sample-barcoded 5' primer and a J-beta primer mix. MiXCR, applied by TCRdb to the 5' RACE reads, yields one record per CDR3 protein. This table has 850,000 to 1,000,000 distinct CDR3 sequences, under 50% appearing once. The sequenced sample consisted of blood. The source is a man aged 25-40 years in good health. The rearrangement joins TRBV12-3 or TRBV12-4 to TRBJ2-3, with 9 bases matching TRBD1. Here the CDR3 DNA reads TGTGCCAGCAGGCTCGGGGGACAGGGAATAGATACGCAGTATTTT. Encoded protein: CASRLGGQGIDTQYF.